These 3 T cell receptor beta chains came from one sample sequenced in a study of blood T cell repertoires in COVID-19. The method was immunoSEQ multiplex PCR; TCRdb's version includes in-frame clones alone and lacks a portion of them. Among under 200,000 clones listed, around nine tenths were seen once. Sequenced: peripheral blood. These receptors were taken from a young man with active or convalescent COVID-19.

V usage is TRBV29-1 and J usage is TRBJ1-1; 8 positions agree with TRBD1. The CDR3 runs 15 residues. V shed 1 base, J shed 1 base, and the junction held 5 bases outside the gene matches. Germline V gene data show CDR1 as SQVTM and CDR2 as ANQGSEA. The CDR3 DNA sequence: TGCAGCGTTGAAGGCGTCCAGGGGGCGAACACTGAAGCTTTCTTT. Translation gives CSVEGVQGANTEAFF.

The chain couples TRBV5-5 to TRBJ2-1, with TRBD1 matching 9 bases. The CDR3 contains 15 residues. CDR1 and CDR2 (germline): SGHKS, YYEKEE (reference sequence). Losses at the gene ends were 2 bases for V and 4 bases for J; bases not matched to a gene: 4. The CDR3 sequence is CASSLLGTGYNEQFF. The CDR3 bases are TGTGCCAGCAGCTTACTCGGGACAGGGTACAATGAGCAGTTCTTC.

This clone has a single count. The chain recombines TRBV18 with TRBJ1-2; no firm D call. V was pared by 3 bases and J by 0 bases, with 14 bases between. The CDR3 is made up of 16 amino acids. Per germline, CDR1 KGHSH and CDR2 LQKENI. The CDR3 DNA reads as TGTGCCAGCTCACCTTTTGACGGGAGAGCTAACTATGGCTACACCTTC. Protein product: CASSPFDGRANYGYTF.